This T cell receptor (beta chain) was observed in a study of vaccination and CD4 T cells after COVID-19. Background on the study: Everyone enrolled got two doses of BNT162b2 or mRNA-1273 vaccine.

Researchers used the Oncomine TCR Beta short-read assay to sequence DNA from cultured CD4+ T cells. One entry per CDR3 protein, called by TCRdb with MiXCR from the PCR reads. This table holds 6,000 to 8,500 distinct CDR3 sequences, 73% found once. The V and J ends lost 5 bases and 5 bases respectively, with 18 bases between them. The CDR3 consists of 14 residues. The germline V gene has CDR1 DFQATT and CDR2 SNEGSKA (reference sequence). Concerning this clonotype itself: Its antigen is not identified.

Treatment defined: roughly ten-day PBMC culture with coronavirus spike peptide pools or control peptides (ViraFEST assay). ViraFEST used peptide pools to expand antigen-specific T cells and subsequently sequenced their TCRs. PBMC cultures, at 1.5 million to 2.5 million cells per well, received 8.5 to 10 IU/ml IL-2 and about 9.2 ug/ml peptide pools. This TCR came from a human donor who had recovered from COVID-19. The chain is built from TRBV20-1 and TRBJ2-5; maybe TRBD2 (6 bases). Sequenced material: CD4+ T cells from blood, cultured in vitro. CDR3 in amino acids: CSAPPRRAGETQYF. The CDR3 bases are TGCAGTGCTCCCCCTCGGAGGGCGGGGGAGACCCAGTACTTC.